The rows below give T cell receptor beta chains drawn from one sample of a study of human T cells and chemical hapten exposure. Each CDR3 protein gets one entry after TCRdb re-called the RACE reads with MiXCR. The table lists hundreds of thousands of distinct CDR3 sequences, about 6% of them singletons. Sample: whole blood, taken in connection with sensitization to the hapten diphenylcyclopropenone (DPC). These receptors were taken from a woman aged 18-35 years with alopecia areata. Some clones in this sample may be carry-over from other donors' samples. The CDR3 runs from the conserved cysteine through the conserved F or W. A D gene is named only where the DNA matches it firmly. The listing skips clone size in some rows; elsewhere it reads once, few, many or a size class.

V gene	D gene	clone size	J gene	CDR3 DNA	CDR3 protein
TRBV20-1	-	few	TRBJ2-5	TGCAGTGCTAGAGGATTGGGGAGCCAAGAGACCCAGTACTTC	CSARGLGSQETQYF
TRBV20-1	-	many	TRBJ2-3	TGCAGTGCTAGAAATAGTTCAGTGAATACGCAGTATTTT	CSARNSSVNTQYF
TRBV7-3	-	-	TRBJ2-3	TGTGCCAGCAGCTTAGCGGGGCACGGGGATACGCAGTATTTT	CASSLAGHGDTQYF
TRBV15	-	many	TRBJ1-6	TGTGCCACCAGCCGCCGACAATATGAATCACCCCTCCACTTT	CATSRRQYESPLHF
TRBV5-1	TRBD1	-	TRBJ2-3	TGCGCCAGCAGCTTGACTGGACAGGGAGGTCTAGATACGCAGTATTTT	CASSLTGQGGLDTQYF
TRBV20-1	-	few	TRBJ1-5	TGCAGTGCTAGAGATTTTTCGGGGGCCGGTCAGCCCCAGCATTTT	CSARDFSGAGQPQHF
TRBV6-5	-	many	TRBJ1-5	TGTGCCAGCAGTCGGGACCATTTTCGTCAGCCCCAGCATTTT	CASSRDHFRQPQHF
TRBV10-3	TRBD2	-	TRBJ2-7	TGTGCCATCTGTGAAACGGCTAGCGGTTCCTACGAGCAGTACTTC	CAICETASGSYEQYF
TRBV20-1	TRBD1	many	TRBJ1-3	TGCAGTGCTAGAGATCTTAGGGACAGGGGCTCTGGAAACACCATATATTTT	CSARDLRDRGSGNTIYF
TRBV7-2	-	many	TRBJ1-1	TGTGCCAGCAGCACCCGGAATGAAGCTTTCTTT	CASSTRNEAFF
TRBV9	TRBD2	-	TRBJ2-7	TGTGCCAGCAGCAATGGCGGGGGGACACTCTTCTACGAGCAGTACTTC	CASSNGGGTLFYEQYF
TRBV7-2	-	many	TRBJ2-5	TGTGCCAGCAGCTTGAGCGGCGGCTACCAAGAGACCCAGTACTTC	CASSLSGGYQETQYF
TRBV20-1	TRBD2	-	TRBJ2-1	TGCAGTGCTAGTCCGGGACTAGGGGCACAGAAGCAGTTCTTC	CSASPGLGAQKQFF
TRBV7-9	-	-	TRBJ2-4	TGTGCCAGCAGCCTAGTTAGGGCGGACATTCAGTACTTC	CASSLVRADIQYF
TRBV18	TRBD1	-	TRBJ2-7	TGTGCCAGCTCACCTCTGGGACAGGCCACACTCTACGAGCAGTACTTC	CASSPLGQATLYEQYF
TRBV7-9	TRBD1	few	TRBJ2-3	TGTGCCAGCAGCGGGGCGGGCAGACAGGGAATGGATACGCAGTATTTT	CASSGAGRQGMDTQYF
TRBV12-5	-	many	TRBJ2-6	TGTGCTAGTGGTTTGCTATATACAGGGTTTGCTGGGGCCAACGTCCTGACTTTC	CASGLLYTGFAGANVLTF
TRBV29-1	TRBD2	-	TRBJ2-3	TGCAGCGTTGGGACTAGCGGGGGGCTAGTCACAGATACGCAGTATTTT	CSVGTSGGLVTDTQYF
TRBV7-2	TRBD1	many	TRBJ1-2	TGTGCCAGCAGCTTAGACGTGGGGACAGGGTCCTATGGCTACACCTTC	CASSLDVGTGSYGYTF
TRBV15	-	many	TRBJ1-5	TGTGCCACCAGCAGGGCCTTGGACCAGCCCCAGCATTTT	CATSRALDQPQHF
TRBV7-9	TRBD1	few	TRBJ2-7	TGTGCCAGCAGCCACGACAGGGGGCGCCGTGACATCTACGAGCAGTACTTC	CASSHDRGRRDIYEQYF
TRBV6-2/TRBV6-3	-	few	TRBJ1-2	TGTGCCAGCAGCCTTACCCGAAGTCCTTTTGGCTACACCTTC	CASSLTRSPFGYTF
TRBV20-1	TRBD2	-	TRBJ2-5	TGCGGAATCAACCTGGGGGGGGAGACCCAGTACTTC	CGINLGGETQYF
TRBV6-4	-	many	TRBJ1-3	TGTGCCAGCAGTGACTCCTTCAGCTCTGGAAACACCATATATTTT	CASSDSFSSGNTIYF
TRBV20-1	TRBD2	-	TRBJ2-3	TGCAGTGCTAGTGACGCCTCCCAACTAGCGGTCGATACGCAGTATTTT	CSASDASQLAVDTQYF
TRBV29-1	TRBD1	many	TRBJ1-1	TGCAGCGTCCGGGACAGGGCTATGAACACTGAAGCTTTCTTT	CSVRDRAMNTEAFF
TRBV20-1	TRBD1	-	TRBJ2-3	TGCAGTGCCCAACAGGGGCGAAACACAGATACGCAGTATTTT	CSAQQGRNTDTQYF
TRBV29-1	-	-	TRBJ1-4	TGCAGCGGGCGTCGGGGGGCAGGCGAAAAACTGTTTTTT	CSGRRGAGEKLFF
TRBV29-1	-	many	TRBJ1-6	TGCAGCGTTACCGACCGGGGGGATAATTCACCCCTCCACTTT	CSVTDRGDNSPLHF
TRBV2	-	once	TRBJ1-1	TGTGCCAGCAGCGACACAATGACAGCCGCCCGGGACACTGAAGCTTTCTTT	CASSDTMTAARDTEAFF
TRBV20-1	-	many	TRBJ1-5	TGCAGTGCTAGTCGCCCCCTGGGCAATCAGCCCCAGCATTTT	CSASRPLGNQPQHF
TRBV9	-	-	TRBJ2-1	TGTGCCAGCAGCGGCGGGTCGTGGTCCTACAATGAGCAGTTCTTC	CASSGGSWSYNEQFF
TRBV2	-	few	TRBJ1-5	TGTGCCAGCAGTGAAAAAGGGCGCAGCAATCAGCCCCAGCATTTT	CASSEKGRSNQPQHF
TRBV5-4	-	-	TRBJ2-7	TGTGCCAGCAGCCCAAACCCAAAATCGACTACACAGTACGAGCAGTACTTC	CASSPNPKSTTQYEQYF
TRBV6-1	TRBD1	-	TRBJ2-1	TGTGCCAGCAGTACCGGGACAGGATACAATGAGCAGTTCTTC	CASSTGTGYNEQFF
TRBV20-1	-	many	TRBJ2-7	TGCAGTGCTAGAAGGGGGAGCTCCTACGAGCAGTACTTC	CSARRGSSYEQYF
TRBV5-6	TRBD1	-	TRBJ1-1	TGTGCCAGCACCTGGGAACAGGGGCTGACTGAAGCTTTCTTT	CASTWEQGLTEAFF
TRBV7-2	-	-	TRBJ2-7	TGTGCCAGCAGCTTAGTTACAGGAGCCGAGCAGTACTTC	CASSLVTGAEQYF
TRBV5-5	-	many	TRBJ2-3	TGTGCCAGCAGCAAAGAGGTGGATACGCAGTATTTT	CASSKEVDTQYF
TRBV2	-	many	TRBJ1-5	TGTGCCAGCACCTATGGGGGGGGAGTCGGTCAGCCCCAGCATTTT	CASTYGGGVGQPQHF
TRBV4-2	-	few	TRBJ2-2	TGTGCCAGCAGCCAAGATCGGGGCATGAACACCGGGGAGCTGTTTTTT	CASSQDRGMNTGELFF
TRBV29-1	-	many	TRBJ1-5	TGCAGCGTTGCGCAGGACCTGGGGTCTCAGCCCCAGCATTTT	CSVAQDLGSQPQHF
TRBV10-3	-	many	TRBJ1-2	TGTGCCATCAGTGGCGGAGACTATGGCTACACCTTC	CAISGGDYGYTF
TRBV6-2/TRBV6-3	-	-	TRBJ2-2	TGTGCCAGCAGCCAAACTATAACCGGGGAGCTGTTTTTT	CASSQTITGELFF
TRBV9	-	few	TRBJ2-3	TGTGCCAGCAGCCCGGGGCCCAGGCGCCCAGATACGCAGTATTTT	CASSPGPRRPDTQYF
TRBV10-3	-	many	TRBJ2-3	TGTGCCATCAGTGGCGGTTTAGGGGCTGAGGACACAGATACGCAGTATTTT	CAISGGLGAEDTDTQYF
TRBV13	-	many	TRBJ2-2	TGTGCCACCGCGAACAGGGACACCGGGGAGCTGTTTTTT	CATANRDTGELFF
TRBV20-1	TRBD1	-	TRBJ1-6	TGCAGTGCCGGGGGACAGTTAAATTCACCCCTCCACTTT	CSAGGQLNSPLHF
TRBV6-5	TRBD1	many	TRBJ2-2	TGTGCCAGCAGTTTCGACAGGGCCCTCAACACCGGGGAGCTGTTTTTT	CASSFDRALNTGELFF